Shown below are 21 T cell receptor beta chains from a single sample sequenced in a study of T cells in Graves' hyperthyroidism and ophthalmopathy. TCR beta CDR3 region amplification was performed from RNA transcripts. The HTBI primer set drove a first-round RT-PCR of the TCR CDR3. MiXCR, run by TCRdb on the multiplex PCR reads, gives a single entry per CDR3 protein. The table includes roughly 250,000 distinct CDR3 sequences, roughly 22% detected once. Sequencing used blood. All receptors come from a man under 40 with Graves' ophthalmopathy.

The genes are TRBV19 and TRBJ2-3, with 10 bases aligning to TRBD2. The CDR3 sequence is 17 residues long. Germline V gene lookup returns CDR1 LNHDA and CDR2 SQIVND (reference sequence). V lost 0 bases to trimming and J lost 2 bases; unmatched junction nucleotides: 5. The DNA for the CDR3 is TGTGCCAGTAGTATAGAAGGACTAGCGGTAATCACAGATACGCAGTATTTT. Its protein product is CASSIEGLAVITDTQYF. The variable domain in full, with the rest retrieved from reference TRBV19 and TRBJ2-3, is DGGITQSPKYLFRKEGQNVTLSCEQNLNHDAMYWYRQDPGQGLRLIYYSQIVNDFQKGDIAEGYSVSREKKESFPLTVTSAQKNPTAFYLCASSIEGLAVITDTQYFGPGTRLTVL.

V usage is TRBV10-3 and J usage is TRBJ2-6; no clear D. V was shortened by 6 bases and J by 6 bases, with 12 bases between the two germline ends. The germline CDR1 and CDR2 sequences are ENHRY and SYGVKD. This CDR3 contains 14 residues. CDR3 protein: CAISPGSKANVLTF. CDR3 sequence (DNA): TGTGCCATCAGCCCTGGGTCGAAGGCCAACGTCCTGACTTTC.

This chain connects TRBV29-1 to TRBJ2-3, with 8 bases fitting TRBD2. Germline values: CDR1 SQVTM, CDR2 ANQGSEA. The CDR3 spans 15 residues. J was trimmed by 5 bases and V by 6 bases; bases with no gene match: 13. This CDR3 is CSVAQFSGVGDTQYF. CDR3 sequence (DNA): TGCAGCGTCGCTCAATTTAGCGGGGTGGGAGATACGCAGTATTTT.

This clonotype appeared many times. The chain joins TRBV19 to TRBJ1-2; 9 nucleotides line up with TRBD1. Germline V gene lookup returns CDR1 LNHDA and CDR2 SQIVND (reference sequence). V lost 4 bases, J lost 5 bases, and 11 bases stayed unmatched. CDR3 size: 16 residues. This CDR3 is CASSTRDRAFSYGYTF. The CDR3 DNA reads TGTGCCAGTAGTACCCGGGACAGGGCCTTCTCTTATGGCTACACCTTC.

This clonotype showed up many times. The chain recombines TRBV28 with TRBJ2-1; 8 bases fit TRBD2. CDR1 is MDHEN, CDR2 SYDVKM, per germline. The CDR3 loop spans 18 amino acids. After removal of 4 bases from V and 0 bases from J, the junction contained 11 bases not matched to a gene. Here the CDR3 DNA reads TGTGCCAGCAGTTCTCAACCGGGGGGGCCACTCTCCTACAATGAGCAGTTCTTC. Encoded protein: CASSSQPGGPLSYNEQFF.

This CDR3 is CATSGYTDTQYF. The CDR3 DNA sequence: TGTGCCACCAGCGGGTACACAGATACGCAGTATTTT. The chain links TRBV15 to TRBJ2-3; D unclear. The V gene lost 5 bases and the J gene lost 2 bases, with 5 bases spanning the gap. The CDR3 sequence is 12 residues long. Germline loops: CDR1 LNHNV, CDR2 YYDKDF (reference sequence).

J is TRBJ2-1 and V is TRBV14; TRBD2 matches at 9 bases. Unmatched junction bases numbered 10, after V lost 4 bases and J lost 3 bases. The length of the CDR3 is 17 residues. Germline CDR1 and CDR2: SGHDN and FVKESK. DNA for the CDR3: TGTGCCAGCAGCCCGGGCCTGGGACTAGCCGTCTACAATGAGCAGTTCTTC. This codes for CASSPGLGLAVYNEQFF. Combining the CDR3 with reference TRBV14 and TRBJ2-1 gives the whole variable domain EAGVTQFPSHSVIEKGQTVTLRCDPISGHDNLYWYRRVMGKEIKFLLHFVKESKQDESGMPNNRFLAERTGGTYSTLKVQPAELEDSGVYFCASSPGLGLAVYNEQFFGPGTRLTVL.

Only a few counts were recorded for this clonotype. The CDR3 reads CASKLLNTGELFF. CDR3 in DNA: TGTGCCAGCAAACTACTCAACACCGGGGAGCTGTTTTTT. The gene calls are TRBV7-2 and TRBJ2-2; D is undetermined. The CDR3 loop spans 13 amino acids. Germline CDR1 reads SGHTA; CDR2 reads FQGNSA. Trimming cost V 7 bases and J 2 bases, with 8 bases left between them.

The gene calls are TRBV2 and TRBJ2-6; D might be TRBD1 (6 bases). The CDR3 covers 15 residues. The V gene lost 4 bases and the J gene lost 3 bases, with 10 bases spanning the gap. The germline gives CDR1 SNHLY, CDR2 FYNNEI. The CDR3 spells CASSGGRGGANVLTF. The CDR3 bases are TGTGCCAGCAGTGGGGGGCGAGGTGGGGCCAACGTCCTGACTTTC.

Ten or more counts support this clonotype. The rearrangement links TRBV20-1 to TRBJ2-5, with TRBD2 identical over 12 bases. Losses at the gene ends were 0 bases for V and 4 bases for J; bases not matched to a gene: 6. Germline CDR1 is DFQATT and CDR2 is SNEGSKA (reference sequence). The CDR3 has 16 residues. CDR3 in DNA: TGCAGTGCTAGAGATGGGACTAGCGGGTGGGGAGAGACCCAGTACTTC. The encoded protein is CSARDGTSGWGETQYF.

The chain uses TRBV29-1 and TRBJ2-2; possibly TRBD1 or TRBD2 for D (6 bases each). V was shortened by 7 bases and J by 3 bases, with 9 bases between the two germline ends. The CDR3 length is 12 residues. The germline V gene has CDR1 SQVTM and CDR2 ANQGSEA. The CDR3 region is CSGGGHTGELFF. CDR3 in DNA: TGCAGCGGTGGGGGGCACACCGGGGAGCTGTTTTTT.

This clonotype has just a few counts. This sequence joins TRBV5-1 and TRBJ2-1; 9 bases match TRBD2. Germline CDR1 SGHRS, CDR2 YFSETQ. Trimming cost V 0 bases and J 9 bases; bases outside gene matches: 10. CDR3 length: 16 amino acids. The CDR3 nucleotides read TGCGCCAGCAGCTTGGCCTCGGCTAGCGGGAAGGTTGAGCAGTTCTTC. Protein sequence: CASSLASASGKVEQFF.

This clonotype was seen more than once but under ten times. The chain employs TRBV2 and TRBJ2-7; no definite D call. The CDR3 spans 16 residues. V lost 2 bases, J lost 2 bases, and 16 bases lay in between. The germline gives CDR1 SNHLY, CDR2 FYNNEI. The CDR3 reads CASSEIAGPPTYEQYF. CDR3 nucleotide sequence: TGTGCCAGCAGTGAAATCGCAGGCCCTCCCACCTACGAGCAGTACTTC.

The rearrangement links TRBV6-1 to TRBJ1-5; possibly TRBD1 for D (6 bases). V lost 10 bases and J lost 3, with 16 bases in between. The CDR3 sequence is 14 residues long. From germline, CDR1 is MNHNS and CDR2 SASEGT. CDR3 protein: CATYKTGVNQPQHF. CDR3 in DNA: TGTGCCACCTATAAGACAGGCGTCAATCAGCCCCAGCATTTT.

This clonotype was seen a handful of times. CDR3 in amino acids: CASRQGPHNEQFF. Written as DNA, the CDR3 is TGTGCCAGCAGACAGGGGCCCCACAATGAGCAGTTCTTC. J is TRBJ2-1 and V is TRBV28, with 7 nucleotides matching TRBD1. Germline CDR1 reads MDHEN; CDR2 reads SYDVKM. The CDR3 has 13 residues. V was pared by 6 bases and J by 5 bases, with 4 bases of the junction left unmatched.

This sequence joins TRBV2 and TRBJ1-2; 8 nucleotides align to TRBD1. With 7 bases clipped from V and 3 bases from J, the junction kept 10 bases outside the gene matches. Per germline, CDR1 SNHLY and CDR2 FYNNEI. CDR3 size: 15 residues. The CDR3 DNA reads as TGTGCCAGCAACTATGGGACAGGCCAAGACTATGGCTACACCTTC. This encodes CASNYGTGQDYGYTF.

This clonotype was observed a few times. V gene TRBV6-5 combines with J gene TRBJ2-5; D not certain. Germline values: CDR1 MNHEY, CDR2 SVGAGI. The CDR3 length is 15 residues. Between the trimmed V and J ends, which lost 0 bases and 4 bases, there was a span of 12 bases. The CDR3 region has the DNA TGTGCCAGCAGTTACTCGGGCTCCCTGGGAGAGACCCAGTACTTC. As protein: CASSYSGSLGETQYF.

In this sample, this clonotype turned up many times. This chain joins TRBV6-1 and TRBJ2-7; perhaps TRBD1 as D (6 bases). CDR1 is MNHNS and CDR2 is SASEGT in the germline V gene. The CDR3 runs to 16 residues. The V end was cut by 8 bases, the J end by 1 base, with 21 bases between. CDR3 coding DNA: TGTGCCAGCGGATTTAACAGGGCAAAAGGGTCCTACGAGCAGTACTTC. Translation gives CASGFNRAKGSYEQYF.

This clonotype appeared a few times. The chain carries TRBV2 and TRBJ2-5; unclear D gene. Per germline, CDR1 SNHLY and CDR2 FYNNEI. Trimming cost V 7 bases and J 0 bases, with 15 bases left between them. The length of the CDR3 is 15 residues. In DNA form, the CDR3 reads TGTGCCAGCACCAGAACCCTGGGGTACCAAGAGACCCAGTACTTC. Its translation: CASTRTLGYQETQYF.

CDR3 nucleotides: TGTGCCACCAGTGATTCTAGCGGGAGGCGGAATGAGCAGTTCTTC. Amino acids: CATSDSSGRRNEQFF. J is TRBJ2-1 and V is TRBV24-1; TRBD2 matches 11 bases. Trimming took 2 bases from V and 7 from J; bases not matched to a gene: 3. Germline V gives CDR1 KGHDR, CDR2 SFDVKD. The CDR3 has 15 amino acids.

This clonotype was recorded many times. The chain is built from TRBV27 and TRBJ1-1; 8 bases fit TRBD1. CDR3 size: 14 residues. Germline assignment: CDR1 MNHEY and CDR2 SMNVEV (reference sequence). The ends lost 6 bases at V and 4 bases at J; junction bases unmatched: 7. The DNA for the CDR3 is TGTGCCAGCAGCCGACAGGGGTCGGGCACTGAAGCTTTCTTT. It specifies CASSRQGSGTEAFF.